These 17 T cell receptor beta chains came from one sample sequenced in a study of shared clonotypes between healthy human individuals. The assay was immunoSEQ multiplex PCR, and TCRdb's table has in-frame clones only and misses some. The data hold under 2.5 million clones, with approximately 90% observed a single time. Source material: naive CD4+ T cells from PBMCs. The subset denotes: CD45RA+ positively selected. The source of these receptors is a man younger than 35 in good health. Some clones in this sample may be carry-over from other donors' samples.

V and J are TRBV5-1 and TRBJ2-3, with 8 bases matching TRBD1. Germline V gene lookup returns CDR1 SGHRS and CDR2 YFSETQ. The CDR3 sequence is 16 residues long. The J segment lost 4 bases and the V segment lost 4 bases, leaving 11 bases of the junction unmatched. CDR3 coding DNA: TGCGCCAGCAGCCTACGTCAGGGGGCCGGGGCAGATACGCAGTATTTT. Translation gives CASSLRQGAGADTQYF.

J is TRBJ2-2 and V is TRBV9, with a possible D match to TRBD1 (5 bases). Trimming left V 4 bases short and J 6 bases short, with 10 bases between. This CDR3 is built from 13 residues. Germline-derived CDR1 and CDR2 are SGDLS and YYNGEE. This CDR3 is CASSSRDPGELFF. The CDR3 nucleotides read TGTGCCAGCAGCTCCAGGGATCCCGGGGAGCTGTTTTTT. The full variable domain, its missing parts supplied by reference TRBV9 and TRBJ2-2, is DSGVTQTPKHLITATGQRVTLRCSPRSGDLSVYWYQQSLDQGLQFLIQYYNGEERAKGNILERFSAQQFPDLHSELNLSSLELGDSALYFCASSSRDPGELFFGEGSRLTVL.

The rearrangement uses TRBV5-1 and TRBJ2-3, with D perhaps matching TRBD1 or TRBD2 (6 bases each). The germline V gene has CDR1 SGHRS and CDR2 YFSETQ. The CDR3 has 15 amino acids. V gave up 0 bases and J gave up 3 bases, with 11 bases separating them. The CDR3 spells CASSLEQGLTDTQYF. The CDR3, as DNA: TGCGCCAGCAGCTTGGAACAGGGACTTACAGATACGCAGTATTTT.

This clone appeared a few times. The J gene is TRBJ1-2, the V gene TRBV7-3; D is perhaps TRBD1 (5 bases). Germline CDR1 and CDR2: SGHTA and FQGTGA. Between the trimmed V and J ends, which lost 8 bases and 2 bases, there was a span of 9 bases. CDR3 size: 12 residues. The CDR3 protein is CASGGRNYGYTF. CDR3 in DNA: TGTGCCAGCGGGGGGAGAAACTATGGCTACACCTTC.

This chain links TRBV15 with TRBJ2-5; D is unresolved. CDR1 and CDR2 (germline): LNHNV, YYDKDF (reference sequence). The CDR3 totals 15 residues. With 0 bases removed from V and 1 base from J, the gap between germline ends came to 9 bases. The CDR3 sequence: CATSRDRLGQETQYF. Written as DNA, the CDR3 is TGTGCCACCAGCAGAGACCGACTGGGCCAAGAGACCCAGTACTTC.

The chain uses TRBV5-1 and TRBJ2-7; 9 bases fit TRBD1. Unmatched junction bases numbered 10, after V lost 4 bases and J lost 5 bases. From germline, CDR1 is SGHRS and CDR2 YFSETQ. This CDR3 spans 15 amino acids. This CDR3 reads CASSPKPGTGHEQYF. The CDR3 region has the DNA TGCGCCAGCAGCCCCAAGCCCGGGACAGGGCACGAGCAGTACTTC.

This clone has just one count. The sample carries other DNA sequences with the same CDR3. This rearrangement joins TRBV9 to TRBJ1-3; possibly TRBD1 for D (6 bases). CDR3 size: 15 residues. The ends were cut back, 0 bases at V and 2 bases at J, with 9 bases in the middle. Per germline, CDR1 SGDLS and CDR2 YYNGEE. CDR3 nucleotides: TGTGCCAGCAGCGTAGAGGGGGGCACTGGAAACACCATATATTTT. Residues: CASSVEGGTGNTIYF.

This chain joins TRBV7-2 and TRBJ2-5, with unresolved D. V was cut by 2 bases and J by 1 base, with 8 bases left in between. This CDR3 is built from 14 residues. Looked up from germline, CDR1 is SGHTA and CDR2 is FQGNSA. The CDR3 loop reads CASSLFRSQETQYF. CDR3 nucleotide sequence: TGTGCCAGCAGCTTATTTCGCAGCCAAGAGACCCAGTACTTC.

This rearrangement joins TRBV6-1 to TRBJ2-4; 7 nucleotides match TRBD1. This CDR3 comprises 15 residues. CDR1 and CDR2 from the germline V gene are MNHNS and SASEGT. J gave up 5 bases and V 2 bases, and 6 bases lay outside the gene matches. CDR3 amino acids: CASSEHDRVENIQYF. The CDR3 region has the DNA TGTGCCAGCAGTGAACACGACAGGGTTGAAAACATTCAGTACTTC.

For the CDR3, the DNA is TGTGCCAGCAGCTCTAGCATAGGGGACAATGAGCAGTTCTTC. Protein product: CASSSSIGDNEQFF. The chain recombines TRBV11-2 with TRBJ2-1, with D tentatively TRBD1 or TRBD2 (5 bases each). The CDR3 consists of 14 residues. V shed 4 bases and J shed 5 bases, with 12 bases lying between them. Looked up from germline, CDR1 is SGHAT and CDR2 is FQNNGV.

The sample holds one count of this clone. The chain joins TRBV7-9 to TRBJ1-5; tentative D call: TRBD1 (6 bases). The CDR3 extends over 17 amino acids. Germline-derived CDR1 and CDR2 are SEHNR and FQNEAQ (reference sequence). The V and J ends lost 2 bases and 0 bases respectively, with 14 bases between them. The CDR3 nucleotides are TGTGCCAGCAGCTTATCCGGGACATTGTATAGCAATCAGCCCCAGCATTTT. This sequence encodes CASSLSGTLYSNQPQHF.

This clone was seen only once. The sample carries other DNA sequences with the same CDR3. The rearrangement uses TRBV5-1 and TRBJ2-1; 10 positions agree with TRBD2. Germline-derived CDR1 and CDR2 are SGHRS and YFSETQ. With V trimmed by 0 bases and J by 8 bases, 8 bases remained unmatched. This CDR3 has 16 residues. CDR3 amino acids: CASSLVGLAGVDEQFF. The CDR3 DNA sequence: TGCGCCAGCAGCTTGGTAGGTCTAGCGGGAGTCGATGAGCAGTTCTTC.

The chain joins TRBV5-4 to TRBJ1-1, with 8 positions matching TRBD1. This CDR3 has 15 residues. CDR1 is SGHNT, CDR2 YYREEE, per germline (reference sequence). The V and J ends lost 2 bases and 4 bases, in that order; junction bases with no gene match: 7. This CDR3 reads CASSFSTGGSTEAFF. In DNA form, the CDR3 reads TGTGCCAGCAGCTTTTCAACAGGGGGATCCACTGAAGCTTTCTTT.

V gene TRBV6-6 combines with J gene TRBJ1-2, with TRBD1 matching over 7 bases. The ends lost 6 bases at V and 5 bases at J; junction bases unmatched: 6. Germline loops: CDR1 MNHNY, CDR2 SVGAGI (reference sequence). The CDR3 sequence is 13 residues long. DNA of the CDR3: TGTGCCAGCAGGGCCGGGACAGCATATGGCTACACCTTC. Residues: CASRAGTAYGYTF.

This chain connects TRBV28 to TRBJ2-7, with D maybe TRBD2 (7 bases). CDR1 and CDR2 from the germline V gene are MDHEN and SYDVKM. V lost 1 base, J lost 3 bases, and 19 bases lay in between. There are 17 residues in the CDR3. The CDR3 protein is CASSLSWGGRTFYEQYF. Written as DNA, the CDR3 is TGTGCCAGCAGTTTATCCTGGGGGGGCAGAACGTTCTACGAGCAGTACTTC.

J is TRBJ1-1 and V is TRBV5-1; perhaps TRBD1 as D (5 bases). Germline lookup yields CDR1 SGHRS and CDR2 YFSETQ. The CDR3 runs 14 residues. V lost 0 bases and J lost 11, with 17 bases in between. CDR3 loop: CASSLAPGAQTAFF. The CDR3 DNA reads as TGCGCCAGCAGCTTGGCCCCCGGGGCCCAGACGGCTTTCTTT. The full variable domain, in which reference TRBV5-1 and TRBJ1-1 provide the parts outside the CDR3, is KAGVTQTPRYLIKTRGQQVTLSCSPISGHRSVSWYQQTPGQGLQFLFEYFSETQRNKGNFPGRFSGRQFSNSRSEMNVSTLELGDSALYLCASSLAPGAQTAFFGQGTRLTVV.

The chain employs TRBV10-3 and TRBJ1-1; D might be TRBD1 (5 bases). This CDR3 has 14 residues. Deletions cut 4 bases from V and 4 bases from J, with 13 bases between. Per the germline V gene, CDR1 is ENHRY and CDR2 is SYGVKD. Here the CDR3 reads CAISVSHGATEAFF. CDR3 nucleotides: TGTGCCATCAGTGTGAGCCACGGGGCCACTGAAGCTTTCTTT.